The clone carrying this TCR beta chain was detected many times. Antigen specificity is unknown. This specimen comes from a study of naive and memory T cell subsets. Regarding the study as a whole: Possibly reflecting memory cells re-expressing CD45RA, a few larger clonotypes occurred in naive repertoires, especially CD8. Naive and memory repertoire findings lacked a ground truth for validation.

Both TRBC1 and TRBC2 were covered by a beta constant-region primer of two equimolar oligonucleotides. The ligated cDNA underwent four PCR rounds using SP2 and nested alpha and beta constant-region primers. TCRdb analysed the UMI-ligation and nested PCR reads with MiXCR anew, one entry per CDR3 protein. The sample holds 98,000 or so distinct CDR3 sequences, approximately 14% seen once. CD4+ T cell IFNgamma after overnight CMV lysate exposure gave donor CMV status. Per germline, CDR1 MNHEY and CDR2 SMNVEV (reference sequence). The V segment lost 5 bases and the J segment 1 base; nucleotides outside the gene matches: 10. The CDR3 spans 17 residues.

The TCR was taken from a human donor in good health. The specimen sequenced was naive CD8+ T cells from blood. The chain joins TRBV27 to TRBJ2-3; 9 bases line up with TRBD2. CDR3 coding DNA: TGTGCCAGCAGTACCCTGATTAGCGGGGGCCGCACAGATACGCAGTATTTT. The encoded protein is CASSTLISGGRTDTQYF.